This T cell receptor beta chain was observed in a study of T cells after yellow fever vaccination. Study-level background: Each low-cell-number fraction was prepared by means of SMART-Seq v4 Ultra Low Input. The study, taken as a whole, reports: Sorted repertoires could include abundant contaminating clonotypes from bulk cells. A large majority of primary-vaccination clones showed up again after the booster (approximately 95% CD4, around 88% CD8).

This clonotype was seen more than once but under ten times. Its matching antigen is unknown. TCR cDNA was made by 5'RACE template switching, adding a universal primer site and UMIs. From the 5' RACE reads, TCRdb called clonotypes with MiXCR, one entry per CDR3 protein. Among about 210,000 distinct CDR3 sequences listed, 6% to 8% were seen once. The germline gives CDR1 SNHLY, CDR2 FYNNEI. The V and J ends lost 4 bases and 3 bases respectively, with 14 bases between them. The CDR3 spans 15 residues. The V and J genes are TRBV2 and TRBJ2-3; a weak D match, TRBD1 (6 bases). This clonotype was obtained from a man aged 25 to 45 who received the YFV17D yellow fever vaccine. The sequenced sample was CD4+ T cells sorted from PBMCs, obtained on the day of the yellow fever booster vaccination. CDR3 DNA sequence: TGTGCCAGCAGTGCCCCCGGGACATTTACAGATACGCAGTATTTT. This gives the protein CASSAPGTFTDTQYF.